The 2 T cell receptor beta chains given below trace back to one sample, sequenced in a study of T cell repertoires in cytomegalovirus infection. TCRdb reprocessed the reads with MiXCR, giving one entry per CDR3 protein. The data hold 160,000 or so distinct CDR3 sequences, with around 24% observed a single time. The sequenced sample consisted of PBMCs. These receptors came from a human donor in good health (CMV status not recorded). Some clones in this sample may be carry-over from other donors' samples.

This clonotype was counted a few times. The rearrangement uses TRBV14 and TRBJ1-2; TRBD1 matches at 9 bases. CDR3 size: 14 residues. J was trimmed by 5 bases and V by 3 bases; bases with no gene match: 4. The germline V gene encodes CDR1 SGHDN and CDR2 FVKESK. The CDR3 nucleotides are TGTGCCAGCAGCCAGGATGGACAGGGGTATGGCTACACCTTC. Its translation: CASSQDGQGYGYTF.

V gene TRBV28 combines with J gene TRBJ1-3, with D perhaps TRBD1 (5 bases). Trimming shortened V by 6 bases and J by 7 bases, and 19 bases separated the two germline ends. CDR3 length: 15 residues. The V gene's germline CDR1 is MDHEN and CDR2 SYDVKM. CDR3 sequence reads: CASSPGGKLKNTIYF. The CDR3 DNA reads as TGTGCCAGCAGCCCTGGGGGGAAATTGAAGAACACCATATATTTT.